Listed below are T cell receptor beta chains from one sample, sequenced in a study of T cell changes during pregnancy in multiple sclerosis. Assay used: immunoSEQ multiplex PCR; TCRdb lists only in-frame clones, some missing. The sample has under 80,000 clones; roughly 92% are singletons. The sample here was peripheral blood, taken after pregnancy. These receptors all stem from a female donor in good health, enrolled as a control in a pregnancy study. CDR3s include the opening cysteine and the closing phenylalanine or tryptophan. A D gene is named only where the DNA matches it firmly. Part of the rows lack a size; the others show once, few, many or a class for expanded clones.

TRBJ2-3	-	TRBV6-1	TRBD2	TGTGCCAGCAGCGCGGGAGTGTTAGGAACAGATACGCAGTATTTT	CASSAGVLGTDTQYF
TRBJ1-1	-	TRBV7-8	TRBD1	TGTGCCAGCAGCCAGGGACAGCCAGGAGCTTTCTTT	CASSQGQPGAFF
TRBJ2-3	-	TRBV6-1	-	TGTGCCAGCAGTGAAGACAGGCTTCCTAGCACAGATACGCAGTATTTT	CASSEDRLPSTDTQYF
TRBJ1-2	-	TRBV6-1	TRBD1	TGTGCCAGCAGTGACGGAGGTGGGACAGCATATGGCTACACCTTC	CASSDGGGTAYGYTF
TRBJ2-2	-	TRBV6-4	TRBD2	TGTGCCAGCAGTGACTACAGCGGGGGAGTTCCCGGGGAGCTGTTTTTT	CASSDYSGGVPGELFF
TRBJ2-2	-	TRBV27	TRBD2	TGTGCCAGCAGTCCCTGGACTAGCGGGGACACCGGGGAGCTGTTTTTT	CASSPWTSGDTGELFF
TRBJ2-3	-	TRBV13	TRBD2	TGTGCCAGCAGCTTAAGGGGACTAGCAGTAGGAGATACGCAGTATTTT	CASSLRGLAVGDTQYF
TRBJ1-5	once	TRBV27	TRBD1	TGTGCCAGCAAGATGGGGACAGCGAGCAATCAGCCCCAGCATTTT	CASKMGTASNQPQHF
TRBJ2-1	-	TRBV25-1	TRBD2	TGTGCCAGCAGTAGTTCGTTAGCGGGGGGGGAATATGAGCAGTTCTTC	CASSSSLAGGEYEQFF
TRBJ2-3	-	TRBV28	TRBD1	TGTGCCAGCAGTTTAAGGGACAGGCGAGCTGGAGATACGCAGTATTTT	CASSLRDRRAGDTQYF
TRBJ1-6	-	TRBV7-8	-	TGTGCCAGCGCTAGGGACAACCCTTCACCCCTCCACTTT	CASARDNPSPLHF
TRBJ2-2	medium-sized	TRBV28	TRBD2	TGTGCCAGCAGTAGGACTAGCGCAGCCGGGGAGCTGTTTTTT	CASSRTSAAGELFF
TRBJ2-3	-	TRBV7-8	-	TGTGCCAGCAGCTTAGCGTCAGGGGGCACAGATACGCAGTATTTT	CASSLASGGTDTQYF
TRBJ2-3	-	TRBV28	-	TGTGCCAGCAGCCGACGGGGTGGCACAGATACGCAGTATTTT	CASSRRGGTDTQYF
TRBJ1-4	-	TRBV28	-	TGTGCCAGCACCGACCCCGTCGGAGCCTCTAATGAAAAACTGTTTTTT	CASTDPVGASNEKLFF
TRBJ1-5	-	TRBV4-2	-	TGTGCCAGCAGCCAAGAGGGGGGGCCTCAGCCCCAGCATTTT	CASSQEGGPQPQHF
TRBJ2-1	-	TRBV5-4	TRBD2	TGTGCCAGCAGTTCTGGCGGGAGAGGTAATGAGCAGTTCTTC	CASSSGGRGNEQFF
TRBJ2-7	-	TRBV28	TRBD2	TGTGCCAGCAGGGGAGGGTTCAGAGGAAACTACGAGCAGTACTTC	CASRGGFRGNYEQYF
TRBJ2-5	-	TRBV7-7	TRBD2	TGTGCTAGCAGCTTAGGACTAGCGGGGGCAGGAGAGACCCAGTACTTC	CASSLGLAGAGETQYF
TRBJ2-7	-	TRBV2	TRBD2	TGTGCCAGCGGCCGGCTAGCGGGAGTTGAGCAGTACTTC	CASGRLAGVEQYF
TRBJ1-1	few	TRBV9	-	TGTGCCAGCAGCGTAGGCCCCGGGGAAGGTGAAGCTTTCTTT	CASSVGPGEGEAFF
TRBJ2-7	-	TRBV5-1	TRBD2	TGCGCCAGCAGCTCCCAGCGGGGGGCTTCCTACGAGCAGTACTTC	CASSSQRGASYEQYF
TRBJ2-1	-	TRBV7-2	TRBD2	TGTGCCAGCAGCTTAAAACTAGCGGGAGGTGAGCAGTTCTTC	CASSLKLAGGEQFF
TRBJ1-5	-	TRBV28	-	TGTGCCAGCAGTCCGCTCTATAGGCCCCAGCATTTT	CASSPLYRPQHF
TRBJ2-1	-	TRBV27	-	TGTGCCAGCAGTCCCGGGATTTACAATGAGCAGTTCTTC	CASSPGIYNEQFF
TRBJ1-1	-	TRBV7-8	-	TGTGCCAGCAGCCCTAGACCGGGGGTAGTGGCTGAAGCTTTCTTT	CASSPRPGVVAEAFF
TRBJ1-6	-	TRBV2	TRBD1	TGTGCCAGCAGGCTGACAGGGGTAAATTCACCCCTCCACTTT	CASRLTGVNSPLHF
TRBJ2-5	-	TRBV7-2	-	TGTGCCAGCAGCCAGCTATCGGGTGGGGAGACCCAGTACTTC	CASSQLSGGETQYF
TRBJ1-2	-	TRBV6-6	-	TGTGCCAGCAGTTATGAGACAAGCTATGGCTACACCTTC	CASSYETSYGYTF
TRBJ2-1	once	TRBV18	-	TGTGCCAGCTCACCCCGCACGGGAGTCACCTACAATGAGCAGTTCTTC	CASSPRTGVTYNEQFF
TRBJ2-1	-	TRBV5-1	TRBD1	TGCGCCAGCAGCCATTTGACCGGGACAGGGGCCTACAATGAGCAGTTCTTC	CASSHLTGTGAYNEQFF
TRBJ1-5	-	TRBV28	TRBD1	TGTGCCAGCAGTTTGATTAAGCCTACAGGGGGCTGGCAGCCCCAGCATTTT	CASSLIKPTGGWQPQHF
TRBJ2-1	-	TRBV4-1	TRBD2	TGCGCCAGCAGCCCTACTAGCGGGGGTAACAATGAGCAGTTCTTC	CASSPTSGGNNEQFF